These T cell receptor beta chains were read from a single sample in a study of early T cells in non-severe SARS-CoV-2 infection. MiXCR was run by TCRdb on the 5' RACE reads, yielding one entry per CDR3 protein. This table holds 63,000 or so distinct CDR3 sequences, about an eighth found once. The sample in question was whole blood, obtained at baseline. The receptors were sampled from an adult who was a healthcare worker with PCR-confirmed SARS-CoV-2 infection or an uninfected control (not recorded which). Both conserved end residues are part of each CDR3. Each record gives: clone size, D gene, J gene, V gene, CDR3 DNA, CDR3 protein. The D gene is left open where the match is weak. Some rows have no size entry. The others give once, few or many, or a class for an expanded clone.

clone_size: NA
d_call: TRBD2
j_call: TRBJ2-1
v_call: TRBV18
cdr3_nt: TGTGCCAGCTCCCCCGGGACTAGCTACAATGAGCAGTTCTTC
cdr3_aa: CASSPGTSYNEQFF

clone_size: NA
d_call: NA
j_call: TRBJ1-5
v_call: TRBV3-1
cdr3_nt: TGTGCCAGCAGCCAGATGGGGCAGCCCCAGCATTTT
cdr3_aa: CASSQMGQPQHF

clone_size: few
d_call: NA
j_call: TRBJ2-2
v_call: TRBV20-1
cdr3_nt: TGCAGTGCTACCAGGGACACCGGGGAGCTGTTTTTT
cdr3_aa: CSATRDTGELFF

clone_size: many
d_call: NA
j_call: TRBJ2-7
v_call: TRBV20-1
cdr3_nt: TGCAGTGCTGGCGCAGGGTCAAGCTCCTACGAGCAGTACTTC
cdr3_aa: CSAGAGSSSYEQYF

clone_size: many
d_call: NA
j_call: TRBJ1-1
v_call: TRBV7-9
cdr3_nt: TGTGCCAGCAGCCCCCCCGTTAAGAACACTGAAGCTTTCTTT
cdr3_aa: CASSPPVKNTEAFF

clone_size: NA
d_call: NA
j_call: TRBJ2-2
v_call: TRBV9
cdr3_nt: TGTGCCAGCAGCGTAGAGTTGTACGGGGAGCTGTTTTTT
cdr3_aa: CASSVELYGELFF

clone_size: many
d_call: TRBD2
j_call: TRBJ2-4
v_call: TRBV4-3
cdr3_nt: TGCGCCAGCAGCCAAGTGGGAGGGAGGGCCGTCGAGGGCATTCAGTACTTC
cdr3_aa: CASSQVGGRAVEGIQYF

clone_size: few
d_call: NA
j_call: TRBJ1-6
v_call: TRBV5-4
cdr3_nt: TGTGCCAGCAGCTTGCTGGGAACTGATTCACCCCTCCACTTT
cdr3_aa: CASSLLGTDSPLHF

clone_size: few
d_call: NA
j_call: TRBJ2-2
v_call: TRBV5-5
cdr3_nt: TGTGCCAGCAATGGCGGCGCGAACACCGGGGAGCTGTTTTTT
cdr3_aa: CASNGGANTGELFF

clone_size: NA
d_call: TRBD1
j_call: TRBJ2-7
v_call: TRBV5-1
cdr3_nt: TGCGCCAGCAGCTGGACGGGACAGGGGCAATACGAGCAGTACTTC
cdr3_aa: CASSWTGQGQYEQYF

clone_size: many
d_call: NA
j_call: TRBJ2-1
v_call: TRBV11-1
cdr3_nt: TGTGCCAGCAGTCTGGCGGGCGGAACCTACAATGAGCAGTTCTTC
cdr3_aa: CASSLAGGTYNEQFF

clone_size: NA
d_call: TRBD2
j_call: TRBJ2-2
v_call: TRBV5-6
cdr3_nt: TGTGCCAGCAGCTTGGAAGCGGGGGGATTTACCGGGGAGCTGTTTTTT
cdr3_aa: CASSLEAGGFTGELFF

clone_size: NA
d_call: TRBD2
j_call: TRBJ2-7
v_call: TRBV20-1
cdr3_nt: TGCAGTGCATCTAGCGGGAGCGGGTACTACGAGCAGTACTTC
cdr3_aa: CSASSGSGYYEQYF

clone_size: many
d_call: TRBD1
j_call: TRBJ1-3
v_call: TRBV20-1
cdr3_nt: TGCAGTGCTCCGGTCCTCAGGGGGCTGAGAAACACCATATATTTT
cdr3_aa: CSAPVLRGLRNTIYF

clone_size: few
d_call: NA
j_call: TRBJ2-7
v_call: TRBV24-1
cdr3_nt: TGTGCCACCAGTGGTGGGGGCGGCGAGCAGTACTTC
cdr3_aa: CATSGGGGEQYF

clone_size: NA
d_call: NA
j_call: TRBJ1-1
v_call: TRBV2
cdr3_nt: TGTGCCAGCAGTGTTTTCAGGAACACTGAAGCTTTCTTT
cdr3_aa: CASSVFRNTEAFF

clone_size: NA
d_call: NA
j_call: TRBJ2-7
v_call: TRBV12-3/TRBV12-4
cdr3_nt: TGTGCCAGCAGTTTGGGTCACTACGAGCAGTACTTC
cdr3_aa: CASSLGHYEQYF